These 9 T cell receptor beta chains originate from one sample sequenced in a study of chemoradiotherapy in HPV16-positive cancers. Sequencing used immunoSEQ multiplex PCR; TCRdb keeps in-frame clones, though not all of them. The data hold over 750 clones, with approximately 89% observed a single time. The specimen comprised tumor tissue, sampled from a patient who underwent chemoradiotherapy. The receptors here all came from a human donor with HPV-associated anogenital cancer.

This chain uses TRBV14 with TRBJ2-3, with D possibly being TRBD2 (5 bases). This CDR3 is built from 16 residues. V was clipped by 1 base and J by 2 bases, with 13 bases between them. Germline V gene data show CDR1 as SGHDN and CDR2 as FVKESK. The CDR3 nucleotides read TGTGCCAGCAGCCAAGCGACTACGCGAACCACAGATACGCAGTATTTT. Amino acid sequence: CASSQATTRTTDTQYF. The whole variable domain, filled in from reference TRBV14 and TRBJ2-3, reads EAGVTQFPSHSVIEKGQTVTLRCDPISGHDNLYWYRRVMGKEIKFLLHFVKESKQDESGMPNNRFLAERTGGTYSTLKVQPAELEDSGVYFCASSQATTRTTDTQYFGPGTRLTVL.

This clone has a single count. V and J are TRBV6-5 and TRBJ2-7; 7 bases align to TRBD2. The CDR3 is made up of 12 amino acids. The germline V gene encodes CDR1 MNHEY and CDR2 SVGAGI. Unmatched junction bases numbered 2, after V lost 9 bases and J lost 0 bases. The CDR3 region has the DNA TGTGCCAGTTGGACTAGCTCCTACGAGCAGTACTTC. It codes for CASWTSSYEQYF.

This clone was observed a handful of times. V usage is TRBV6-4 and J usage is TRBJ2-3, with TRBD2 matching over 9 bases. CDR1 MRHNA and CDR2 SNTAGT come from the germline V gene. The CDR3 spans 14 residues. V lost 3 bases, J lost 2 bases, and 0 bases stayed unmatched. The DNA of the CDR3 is TGTGCCAGCAGTGAGGGACTAGCCACAGATACGCAGTATTTT. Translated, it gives CASSEGLATDTQYF.

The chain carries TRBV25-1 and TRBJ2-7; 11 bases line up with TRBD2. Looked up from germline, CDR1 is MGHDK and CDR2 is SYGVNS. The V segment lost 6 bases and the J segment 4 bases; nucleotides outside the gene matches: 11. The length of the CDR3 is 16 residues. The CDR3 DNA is TGTGCCAGCAGCCCTACATCCACTAGCGGGAGTTACGAGCAGTACTTC. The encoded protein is CASSPTSTSGSYEQYF.

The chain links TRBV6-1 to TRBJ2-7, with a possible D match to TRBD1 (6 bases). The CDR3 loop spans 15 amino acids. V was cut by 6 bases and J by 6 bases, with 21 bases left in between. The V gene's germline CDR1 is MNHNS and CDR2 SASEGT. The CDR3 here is CASSRSMDSGSEQYF. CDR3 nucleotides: TGTGCCAGCAGCCGCTCGATGGACAGTGGTTCCGAGCAGTACTTC.

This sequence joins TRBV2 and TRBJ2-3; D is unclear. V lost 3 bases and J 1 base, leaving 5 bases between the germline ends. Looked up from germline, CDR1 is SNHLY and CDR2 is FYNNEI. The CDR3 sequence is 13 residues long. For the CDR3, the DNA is TGTGCCAGCAGTGAGGACGGCACAGATACGCAGTATTTT. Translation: CASSEDGTDTQYF.

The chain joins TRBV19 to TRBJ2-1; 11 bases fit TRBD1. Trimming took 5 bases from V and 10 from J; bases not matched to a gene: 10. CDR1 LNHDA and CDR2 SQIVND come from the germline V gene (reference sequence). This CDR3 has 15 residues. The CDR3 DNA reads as TGTGCCAGTAGTTACCGGGACAGGGGGATCCAGGAGCAGTTCTTC. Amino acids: CASSYRDRGIQEQFF.

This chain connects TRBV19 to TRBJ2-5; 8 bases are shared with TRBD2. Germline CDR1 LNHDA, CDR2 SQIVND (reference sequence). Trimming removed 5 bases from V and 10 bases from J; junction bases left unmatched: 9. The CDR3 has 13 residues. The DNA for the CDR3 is TGTGCCAGTAGTCACCCCCCGGGGGGGAGCCAGTACTTC. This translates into CASSHPPGGSQYF.

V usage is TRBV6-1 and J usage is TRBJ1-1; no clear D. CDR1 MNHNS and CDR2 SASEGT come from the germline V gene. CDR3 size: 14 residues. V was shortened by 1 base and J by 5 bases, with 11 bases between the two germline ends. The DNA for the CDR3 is TGTGCCAGCAGTGAAGAGGACGGAGCGACTGAAGCTTTCTTT. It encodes CASSEEDGATEAFF.